The rows below give T cell receptor beta chains drawn from one sample of a study of cytomegalovirus exposure and HLA in healthy donors. Profiled with immunoSEQ multiplex PCR; TCRdb holds only in-frame clones, not every one. This sample has 130,000 or so clones, with about 72% found just once. Sequencing was carried out using PBMCs. Source of these receptors: a female donor in good health and CMV-seronegative. Each CDR3 is given with its conserved first and last residue. The D gene is left open where the match is weak. Clone size is shown for a subset of rows, as once, few, many or a class of expanded clone.

V	J	D	size	DNA	CDR3
TRBV4-3	TRBJ1-5	-	-	TGCGCCAGCAGCCAAGATATGGAGTTCGGTCAGCCCCAGCATTTT	CASSQDMEFGQPQHF
TRBV7-9	TRBJ1-4	-	-	TGTGCCAGTGCCCCAGGGGTCGATGAAAAACTGTTTTTT	CASAPGVDEKLFF
TRBV4-2	TRBJ2-1	TRBD2	-	TGTGCCAGCAGCCAAGATCTCGGCGGGAGTTTTTACAATGAGCAGTTCTTC	CASSQDLGGSFYNEQFF
TRBV2	TRBJ1-2	-	few	TGTGCCAGCACCCCCGGAGGTGGTGGAGGCTACACCTTC	CASTPGGGGGYTF
TRBV5-1	TRBJ2-2	-	-	TGCGCCAGCAGCTTGGGGGCCGGACAAGGGCACACCGGGGAGCTGTTTTTT	CASSLGAGQGHTGELFF
TRBV4-3	TRBJ1-6	TRBD1	-	TGCGCCAGCAGCCTCGGGACAGGAGGATCACCCCTCCACTTT	CASSLGTGGSPLHF
TRBV6-5	TRBJ1-5	-	-	TGTGCCAGCAGCCCGGGTCACGGGAATCAGCCCCAGCATTTT	CASSPGHGNQPQHF
TRBV29-1	TRBJ2-3	TRBD1	few	TGCAGCGTTGAAGGACAGGGGGCAGATACGCAGTATTTT	CSVEGQGADTQYF
TRBV6-1	TRBJ1-1	-	-	TGTGCCAGCAGTGAAGAGGCGGGCACTGAAGCTTTCTTT	CASSEEAGTEAFF
TRBV5-5	TRBJ2-5	-	few	TGTGCCAGCAGCACGAGGGCGAACATTTTGAAAGAGACCCAGTACTTC	CASSTRANILKETQYF
TRBV12-5	TRBJ2-2	TRBD2	-	TGTGCTAGTGGTTTAATTCCGGACGGGAGGGTTGGCACCGGGGAGCTGTTTTTT	CASGLIPDGRVGTGELFF
TRBV10-1	TRBJ2-1	TRBD1	-	TGCGCCAGCAGTGATACCCGGACAGGGGTTTGGGCATACAATGAGCAGTTCTTC	CASSDTRTGVWAYNEQFF
TRBV29-1	TRBJ2-7	-	few	TGCAGCGTTGAAGACAGGGACTCCTACGAGCAGTACTTC	CSVEDRDSYEQYF
TRBV29-1	TRBJ2-5	TRBD2	-	TGCAGCGTTGAAGGTACTAGCGGGAGTTCTGAGACCCAGTACTTC	CSVEGTSGSSETQYF
TRBV12-2	TRBJ2-7	-	once	TGTGCAAGTCGCTTGAGACTAGCGGGACCACCCTACGAGCAGTACTTC	CASRLRLAGPPYEQYF
TRBV7-7	TRBJ2-1	-	-	TGTGCCAGCAGCTTAGGCCGCCAAGCGGTGAATGAGCAGTTCTTC	CASSLGRQAVNEQFF
TRBV28	TRBJ2-3	TRBD2	-	TGTGCCAGCAGTTTGGGCGGGAGAATTACAGATACGCAGTATTTT	CASSLGGRITDTQYF
TRBV28	TRBJ1-2	TRBD1	-	TGTGCCAGCAGTCCCCCGACAGGGAGAGTTGTGGGCTACACCTTC	CASSPPTGRVVGYTF
TRBV10-1	TRBJ2-7	-	-	TGCGCCAGCAAACCTCCGGGACTGGGATTGCCCCTGTACTTC	CASKPPGLGLPLYF
TRBV27	TRBJ1-1	-	once	TGTGCCAGCAGTTTAGCGGGCCGTGAAGCTTTCTTT	CASSLAGREAFF
TRBV20-1	TRBJ2-7	-	once	TGCAGTGTACCGGGCCCCGGGGTCAAGTACTTC	CSVPGPGVKYF
TRBV11-2	TRBJ1-1	-	-	TGTGCCAGCAGCTTAGATTTGGGCATTGGCACTGAAGCTTTCTTT	CASSLDLGIGTEAFF
TRBV28	TRBJ2-7	TRBD2	-	TGTGCCAGCAGTTCGTACTCGGGGACTAGCGGGCCAGCCTACGAGCAGTACTTC	CASSSYSGTSGPAYEQYF
TRBV2	TRBJ1-2	-	-	TGTGCCAGCAGTGGGACACCCGGGAACTATGGCTACACCTTC	CASSGTPGNYGYTF
TRBV5-1	TRBJ1-1	TRBD1	-	TGCGCCAGCAGCTTTTCGGGACAGAGGAACACTGAAGCTTTCTTT	CASSFSGQRNTEAFF
TRBV28	TRBJ2-5	-	-	TGTGCCAGCGGCGACGCGGGACTTGTGGGAGAGACCCAGTACTTC	CASGDAGLVGETQYF
TRBV15	TRBJ2-1	TRBD2	-	TGTGCCACCAGCAGAGAGCGACTAGCTTACAATGAGCAGTTCTTC	CATSRERLAYNEQFF
TRBV28	TRBJ1-2	-	-	TGTGCCAGCAGTTTTACCGGGACACCGCATGGCTACACCTTC	CASSFTGTPHGYTF
TRBV5-4	TRBJ2-1	TRBD2	-	TGTGCCAGCAGACTAGCGGGTTACAATGAGCAGTTCTTC	CASRLAGYNEQFF
TRBV4-3	TRBJ2-1	TRBD1	-	TGCGCCAGCAGCCAAGACGGACAGGCGTACAATGAGCAGTTCTTC	CASSQDGQAYNEQFF
TRBV5-1	TRBJ2-7	TRBD1	-	TGCGCCAGCAGCCTACGACAGGGGGCTAGGGAGCAGTACTTC	CASSLRQGAREQYF
TRBV29-1	TRBJ1-1	-	-	TGCAGCGTGACACATCCCGGAACTGAAGCTTTCTTT	CSVTHPGTEAFF